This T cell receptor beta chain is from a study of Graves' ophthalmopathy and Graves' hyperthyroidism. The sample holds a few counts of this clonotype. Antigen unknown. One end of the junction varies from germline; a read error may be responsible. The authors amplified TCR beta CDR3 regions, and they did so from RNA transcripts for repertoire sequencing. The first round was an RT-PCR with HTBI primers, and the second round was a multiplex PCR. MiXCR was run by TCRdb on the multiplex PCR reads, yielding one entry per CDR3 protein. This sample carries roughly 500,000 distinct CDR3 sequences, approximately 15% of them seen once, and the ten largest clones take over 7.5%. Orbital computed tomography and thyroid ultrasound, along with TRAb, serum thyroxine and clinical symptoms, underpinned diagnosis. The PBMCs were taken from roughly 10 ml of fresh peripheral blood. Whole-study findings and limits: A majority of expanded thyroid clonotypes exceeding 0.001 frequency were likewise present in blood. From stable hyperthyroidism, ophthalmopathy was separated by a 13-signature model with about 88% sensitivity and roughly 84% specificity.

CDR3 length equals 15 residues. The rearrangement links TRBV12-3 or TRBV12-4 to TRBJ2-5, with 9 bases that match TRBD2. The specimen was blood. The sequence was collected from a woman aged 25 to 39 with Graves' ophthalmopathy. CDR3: CASSLSSGTQETKYF. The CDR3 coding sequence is TGTGCCAGCAGTTTGTCTAGCGGGACGCAAGAGACCAAGTACTTC.